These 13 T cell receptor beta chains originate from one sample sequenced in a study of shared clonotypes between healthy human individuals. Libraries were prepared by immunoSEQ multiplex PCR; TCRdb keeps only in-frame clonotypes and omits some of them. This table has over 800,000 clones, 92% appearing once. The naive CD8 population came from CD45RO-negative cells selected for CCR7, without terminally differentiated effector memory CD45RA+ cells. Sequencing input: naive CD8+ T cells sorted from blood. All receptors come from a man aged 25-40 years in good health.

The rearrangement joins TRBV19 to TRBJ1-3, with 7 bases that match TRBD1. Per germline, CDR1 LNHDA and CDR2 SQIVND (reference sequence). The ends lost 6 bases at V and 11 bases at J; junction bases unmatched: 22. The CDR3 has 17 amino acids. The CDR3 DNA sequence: TGTGCCAGTAGGGACAGGATCGACCAAACCCTAGCTTCGGCCATATATTTT. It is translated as CASRDRIDQTLASAIYF.

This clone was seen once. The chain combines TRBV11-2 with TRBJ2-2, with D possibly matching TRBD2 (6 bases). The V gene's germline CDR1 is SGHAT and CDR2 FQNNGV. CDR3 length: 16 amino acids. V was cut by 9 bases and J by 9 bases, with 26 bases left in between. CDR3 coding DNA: TGTGCCAGTACCAAAGGTACGGGGGACTGGAGTCGGGAGCTGTTTTTT. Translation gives CASTKGTGDWSRELFF.

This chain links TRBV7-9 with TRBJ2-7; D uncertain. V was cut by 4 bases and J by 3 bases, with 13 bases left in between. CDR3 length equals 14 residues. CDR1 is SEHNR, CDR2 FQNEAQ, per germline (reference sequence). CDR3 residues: CASSSALPGYEQYF. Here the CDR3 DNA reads TGTGCCAGCAGCTCCGCTCTACCGGGCTACGAGCAGTACTTC.

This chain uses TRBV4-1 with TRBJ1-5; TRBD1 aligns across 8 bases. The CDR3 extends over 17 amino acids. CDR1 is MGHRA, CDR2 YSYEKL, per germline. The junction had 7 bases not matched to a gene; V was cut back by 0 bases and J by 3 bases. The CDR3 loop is CASSQDPQQGDNQPQHF. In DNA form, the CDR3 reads TGCGCCAGCAGCCAAGACCCTCAACAGGGGGACAATCAGCCCCAGCATTTT.

CDR3 bases: TGTGCCAGCAGCCCCCAGCTAGCGGGCCTCTACAATGAGCAGTTCTTC. Its translation is CASSPQLAGLYNEQFF. The chain employs TRBV9 and TRBJ2-1; 8 bases match TRBD2. Germline trimming cut 4 bases from V and 3 bases from J; bases unmatched to any gene: 9. The V gene's germline CDR1 is SGDLS and CDR2 YYNGEE. The CDR3 extends over 16 amino acids.

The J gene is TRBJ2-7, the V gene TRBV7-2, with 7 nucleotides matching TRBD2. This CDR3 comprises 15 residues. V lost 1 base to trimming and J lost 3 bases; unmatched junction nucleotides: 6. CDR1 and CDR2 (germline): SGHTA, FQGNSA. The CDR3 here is CASSLVAGVDYEQYF. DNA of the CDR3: TGTGCCAGCAGCTTAGTTGCGGGAGTTGACTACGAGCAGTACTTC.

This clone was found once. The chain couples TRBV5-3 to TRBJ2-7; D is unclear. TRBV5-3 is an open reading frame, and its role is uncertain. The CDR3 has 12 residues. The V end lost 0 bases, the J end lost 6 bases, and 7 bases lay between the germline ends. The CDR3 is CARSLGPTEQYF. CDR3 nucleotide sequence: TGTGCCAGAAGCTTGGGCCCCACCGAGCAGTACTTC.

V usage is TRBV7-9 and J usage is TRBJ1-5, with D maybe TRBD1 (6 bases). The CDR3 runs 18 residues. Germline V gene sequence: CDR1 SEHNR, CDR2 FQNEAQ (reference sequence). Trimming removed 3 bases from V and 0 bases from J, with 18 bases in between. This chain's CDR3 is CASSFGTGTRYSNQPQHF. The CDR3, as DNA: TGTGCCAGCAGCTTTGGTACAGGGACGCGGTATAGCAATCAGCCCCAGCATTTT.

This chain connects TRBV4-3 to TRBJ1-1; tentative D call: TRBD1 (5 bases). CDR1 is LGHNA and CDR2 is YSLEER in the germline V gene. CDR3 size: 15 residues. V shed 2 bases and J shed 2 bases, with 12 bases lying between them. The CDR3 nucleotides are TGCGCCAGCAGCCAACTCAGGGATTTTAACACTGAAGCTTTCTTT. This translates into CASSQLRDFNTEAFF.

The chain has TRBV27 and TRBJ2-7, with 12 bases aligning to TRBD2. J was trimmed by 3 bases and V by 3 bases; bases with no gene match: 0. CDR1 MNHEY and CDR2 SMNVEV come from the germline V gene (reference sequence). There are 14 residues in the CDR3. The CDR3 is CASSLTSGGYEQYF. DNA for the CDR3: TGTGCCAGCAGTTTGACTAGCGGGGGCTACGAGCAGTACTTC.

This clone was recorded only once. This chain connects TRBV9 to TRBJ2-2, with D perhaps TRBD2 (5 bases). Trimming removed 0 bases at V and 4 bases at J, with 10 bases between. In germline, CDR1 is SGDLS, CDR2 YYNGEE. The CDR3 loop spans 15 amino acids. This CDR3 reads CASSVGGFGTGELFF. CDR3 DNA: TGTGCCAGCAGCGTAGGCGGGTTCGGCACCGGGGAGCTGTTTTTT.

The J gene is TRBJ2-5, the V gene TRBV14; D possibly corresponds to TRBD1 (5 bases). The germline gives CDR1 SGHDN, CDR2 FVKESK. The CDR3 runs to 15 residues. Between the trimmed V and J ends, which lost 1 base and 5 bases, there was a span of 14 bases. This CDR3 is CASSQGYVAGETQYF. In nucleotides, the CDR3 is TGTGCCAGCAGCCAAGGCTATGTGGCAGGGGAGACCCAGTACTTC.

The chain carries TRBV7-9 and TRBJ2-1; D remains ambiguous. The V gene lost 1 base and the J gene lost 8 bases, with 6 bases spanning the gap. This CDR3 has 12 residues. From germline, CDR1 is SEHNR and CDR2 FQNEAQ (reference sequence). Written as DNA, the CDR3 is TGTGCCAGCAGCTTAGAGTTCCATGAGCAGTTCTTC. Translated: CASSLEFHEQFF.